The TCR beta chain under discussion was sequenced for a study of control samples from healthy donors and cancer patients. Produced via immunoSEQ multiplex PCR; TCRdb's table is partial and in-frame only. The sample carries 70,000 to 100,000 clones, roughly nine tenths recorded once. The CDR3 is 16 residues long. V lost 7 bases and J lost 3, with 21 bases in between. Germline V gene lookup returns CDR1 MDHEN and CDR2 SYDVKM. Source material: blood. This TCR derives from a woman aged 55-70 years in good health. This rearrangement joins TRBV28 to TRBJ1-1; weak D call: TRBD1 (5 bases). CDR3 amino acids: CASTPRGEGSHTEAFF. CDR3 coding DNA: TGTGCCAGCACCCCTCGAGGTGAGGGGTCGCACACTGAAGCTTTCTTT.